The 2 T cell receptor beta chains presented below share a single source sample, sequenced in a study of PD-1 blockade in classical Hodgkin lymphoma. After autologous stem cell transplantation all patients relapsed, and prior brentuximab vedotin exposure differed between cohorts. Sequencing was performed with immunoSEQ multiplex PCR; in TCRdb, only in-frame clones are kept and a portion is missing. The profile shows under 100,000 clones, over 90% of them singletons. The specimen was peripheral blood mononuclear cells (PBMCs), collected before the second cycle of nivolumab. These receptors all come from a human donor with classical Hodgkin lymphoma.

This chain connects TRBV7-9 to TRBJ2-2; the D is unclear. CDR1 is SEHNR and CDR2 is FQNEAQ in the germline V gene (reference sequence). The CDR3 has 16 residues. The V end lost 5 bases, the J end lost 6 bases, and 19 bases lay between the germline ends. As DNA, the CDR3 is TGTGCCAGCAGCCCACCTTGGCGGTCCGGGCCCGGGGAGCTGTTTTTT. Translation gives CASSPPWRSGPGELFF.

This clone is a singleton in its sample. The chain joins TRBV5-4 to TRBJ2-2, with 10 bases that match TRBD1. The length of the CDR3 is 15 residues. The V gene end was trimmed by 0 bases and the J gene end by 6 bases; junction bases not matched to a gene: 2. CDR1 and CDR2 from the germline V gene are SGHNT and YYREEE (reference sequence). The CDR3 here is CASSLGQGAPGELFF. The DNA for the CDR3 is TGTGCCAGCAGCTTGGGACAGGGGGCCCCCGGGGAGCTGTTTTTT.